This T cell receptor beta chain was observed in a study of blood T cell repertoires in COVID-19 (dated by TCRdb to the early 2020s). Notes on the research overall: Collaborator samples came from the United States, Italy and Spain and covered acute and convalescent phases of COVID-19. The prospective study material was composed of cDNA or gDNA derived from T cells, B-cell-depleted T cells, or PBMCs. The repertoires were released in a freely available public database meant as a resource for research on the immune response to SARS-CoV-2. Deeply sampled blood TCRbeta repertoires from subjects exposed to, actively infected with, or recovered from COVID-19 were included in the dataset. The samples were drawn from two sources: the first 160 participants of the ongoing ImmuneRACE study, and fewer than 1,500 subjects contributed by 6 global collaborators. Where available, HLA class I and class II types were taken from metadata supplied by the sample provider and were not determined by assay-based typing. Sample metadata almost always included a de-identified subject ID, COVID-19 status, age in years and sex. Study-wide conclusions, independent of this receptor: Clinical and demographic metadata were provided uncurated, with the amount varying by source and participant.

TCRbeta CDR3 regions were amplified from genomic DNA by means of the immunoSEQ Assay, a bias-controlled multiplex PCR. As for how the authors treated the data: The number of nucleated cells in each sample was estimated by amplification of reference gene primers within the assay. To quantify the absolute abundance of each unique TCRbeta CDR3 rearrangement, sequence reads were collapsed and filtered. For each sample, productive Simpson clonality was calculated as the square root of Simpson's diversity index across productive rearrangements. Drawn from immuneACCESS, this table holds only the in-frame rearrangements with V and J called that TCRdb kept. Clones are partly lost; checked studies trace under half to an unresolved V gene and leave the rest unexplained. That table is the source of V, J and clone size, and D and trimming were worked out from the DNA. In this sample the table shows about 230,000 clones, just over 85% of which occur a single time. The ten largest clones take up around a tenth of the sample.

In the germline V gene (reference sequence), CDR1 corresponds to LNHNV and CDR2 to YYDKDF. At the junction V is shortened by 3 bases and J by 2 bases, with 14 bases in between. The CDR3 holds 15 amino acids from the cysteine to the phenylalanine. Of the read, only the CDR3 DNA is kept; its 45 bases are in frame from base 1. In Seattle, one collaborating source enrolled patients while the infection was active and tracked those patients longitudinally over the course of disease. Whole blood was collected in K2EDTA tubes by collaborating institutions according to the institutions' own protocols. For TCRbeta analysis, collaborator samples were shipped as frozen whole blood, as isolated PBMCs, or as DNA extracted from either sample type. With regard to this clone: No antigen is known for it. No much larger clone exists at a distance of one base, and base qualities are not known.

The specimen sequenced was peripheral blood. The V and J segments used are TRBV15 and TRBJ2-7; 6 matching bases give a weak D call of TRBD2. The TCR comes from a man aged 45 to 65 with COVID-19, enrolled during active disease. The DNA sequence is as follows: TGTGCCACCAGCAGCATCCGGGACTTCACCTACGAGCAGTACTTC. It codes for CATSSIRDFTYEQYF.